The 28 T cell receptor beta chains below were found in one sample sequenced in a study of OX40 agonist ivuxolimab in advanced cancers. Profiling relied on immunoSEQ multiplex PCR, and the TCRdb table lists in-frame clones only, not all of them. This table holds 95,000 to 100,000 clones, roughly 80% found once. The sequenced sample was CD4+ or CD8+ T cells sorted from blood, obtained in a trial of the OX40 agonist ivuxolimab. These receptors came from an adult with an advanced solid tumor such as melanoma, head and neck, liver or kidney cancer.

The rearrangement joins TRBV5-8 to TRBJ2-5, with 9 bases lining up with TRBD2. The CDR3 is 15 amino acids. With V trimmed by 4 bases and J by 4 bases, 8 bases remained unmatched. Germline-derived CDR1 and CDR2 are SGHTS and YDEGEE. The CDR3 protein is CASSLEGLAGETQYF. DNA of the CDR3: TGTGCCAGCAGCCTGGAGGGACTAGCAGGAGAGACCCAGTACTTC.

This sequence joins TRBV6-5 and TRBJ1-2, with 7 bases matching TRBD1. V trimming: 5 bases; J trimming: 3 bases; junction bases outside the gene matches: 9. Germline CDR1 reads MNHEY; CDR2 reads SVGAGI. The CDR3 extends over 15 amino acids. As DNA, the CDR3 is TGTGCCAGCAGTGCGGACAGGCAAGGGTACTATGGCTACACCTTC. It codes for CASSADRQGYYGYTF.

The chain recombines TRBV5-1 with TRBJ2-7; D possibly corresponds to TRBD2 (6 bases). Per germline, CDR1 SGHRS and CDR2 YFSETQ. CDR3 length: 14 amino acids. Trimming stripped 0 bases from V and 2 bases from J, with 9 bases between. The CDR3 here is CASSLVGGTYEQYF. CDR3 coding DNA: TGCGCCAGCAGCTTGGTTGGAGGGACCTACGAGCAGTACTTC.

This CDR3 is CASSVEWGELFF. The CDR3 nucleotides are TGTGCCAGCAGCGTAGAATGGGGGGAGCTGTTTTTT. This chain links TRBV9 with TRBJ2-2; D is ambiguous. The V gene lost 0 bases and the J gene lost 8 bases, with 5 bases spanning the gap. Germline V gene lookup returns CDR1 SGDLS and CDR2 YYNGEE. The CDR3 spans 12 residues.

The chain links TRBV4-1 to TRBJ1-4; D gene ambiguous. Trimming removed 2 bases at V and 7 bases at J, with 17 bases between. Germline V gives CDR1 MGHRA, CDR2 YSYEKL. CDR3 length: 16 amino acids. The CDR3 DNA sequence: TGCGCCAGCAGCCAATCCCCCGGGGTGTGGGGTGAAAAACTGTTTTTT. It yields the protein CASSQSPGVWGEKLFF.

The V call is TRBV20-1, the J call TRBJ2-7; D gene unclear. Trimming shortened V by 0 bases and J by 6 bases, and 6 bases separated the two germline ends. CDR1 is DFQATT and CDR2 is SNEGSKA in the germline V gene (reference sequence). The CDR3 spans 11 residues. Here the CDR3 DNA reads TGCAGTGCTAGAGATCAGTCCGAGCAGTACTTC. It yields the protein CSARDQSEQYF.

The chain has TRBV7-2 and TRBJ1-6, with TRBD1 identical over 8 bases. The CDR3 runs to 15 residues. The trim removed 1 base at V and 9 bases at J, leaving 5 bases unmatched. Germline loops: CDR1 SGHTA, CDR2 FQGNSA. The CDR3 nucleotides are TGTGCCAGCAGCTTAGATGCAGGGGGCGGTTCACCCCTCCACTTT. Its protein is CASSLDAGGGSPLHF.

The chain combines TRBV5-1 with TRBJ2-7; D is unresolved. Trimming stripped 4 bases from V and 9 bases from J, with 17 bases between. Per the germline V gene, CDR1 is SGHRS and CDR2 is YFSETQ. CDR3 length equals 13 residues. CDR3 in DNA: TGCGCCAGCAGCCCTTCGGGCGCCCCGAGGCAGTACTTC. This codes for CASSPSGAPRQYF.

J is TRBJ2-7 and V is TRBV7-2; 7 bases are shared with TRBD1. Germline trimming cut 2 bases from V and 3 bases from J; bases unmatched to any gene: 4. This CDR3 is 14 amino acids long. Germline CDR1 and CDR2: SGHTA and FQGNSA. The CDR3 loop reads CASSLPQGHYEQYF. CDR3 DNA: TGTGCCAGCAGCTTACCACAGGGGCACTACGAGCAGTACTTC.

CDR3 nucleotide sequence: TGCGCCAGCAGTAAGGAAGGGATCGAGCAGTACTTC. Protein: CASSKEGIEQYF. This chain connects TRBV5-1 to TRBJ2-7; no clear D. The CDR3 consists of 12 residues. Trimming left V 5 bases short and J 6 bases short, with 12 bases between. CDR1 and CDR2 from the germline V gene are SGHRS and YFSETQ. Based on the CDR3 plus reference TRBV5-1 and TRBJ2-7, the full variable domain is KAGVTQTPRYLIKTRGQQVTLSCSPISGHRSVSWYQQTPGQGLQFLFEYFSETQRNKGNFPGRFSGRQFSNSRSEMNVSTLELGDSALYLCASSKEGIEQYFGPGTRLTVT.

The rearrangement joins TRBV7-9 to TRBJ1-2; the match to TRBD1 covers 12 bases. Germline CDR1 reads SEHNR; CDR2 reads FQNEAQ (reference sequence). J gave up 7 bases and V 3 bases, and 6 bases lay outside the gene matches. This CDR3 region has 15 residues. The CDR3 is CASSFSGQGAPGYTF. CDR3 sequence (DNA): TGTGCCAGCAGCTTTTCGGGACAGGGGGCGCCTGGCTACACCTTC. Full variable domain (rest looked up from reference TRBV7-9 and TRBJ1-2): DTGVSQNPRHKITKRGQNVTFRCDPISEHNRLYWYRQTLGQGPEFLTYFQNEAQLEKSRLLSDRFSAERPKGSFSTLEIQRTEQGDSAMYLCASSFSGQGAPGYTFGSGTRLTVV.

V gene TRBV20-1 combines with J gene TRBJ1-2; tentative D call: TRBD1 (6 bases). Germline V CDR1 and CDR2: DFQATT, SNEGSKA (reference sequence). The CDR3 is 11 residues long. The CDR3 sequence is CSPGRGDGYTF. CDR3 bases: TGCAGCCCCGGGAGGGGGGATGGCTACACCTTC.

The V gene is TRBV7-7, the J gene TRBJ2-5; a weak D match, TRBD2 (5 bases). Trimming removed 5 bases from V and 2 bases from J, with 12 bases in between. CDR1 SSHAT and CDR2 FNYEAQ come from the germline V gene (reference sequence). The CDR3 runs to 14 residues. In DNA, the CDR3 is TGTGCCAGCAGCCCGGCTAGCAGTCAAGAGACCCAGTACTTC. It translates to CASSPASSQETQYF.

The chain is built from TRBV28 and TRBJ1-4, with D possibly TRBD1 on 6 matching bases. The CDR3 extends over 17 amino acids. V was cut by 4 bases and J by 6 bases, with 21 bases left in between. Germline V gene lookup returns CDR1 MDHEN and CDR2 SYDVKM. CDR3 protein: CASSSIRGHRQDEKLFF. In DNA form, the CDR3 reads TGTGCCAGCAGTTCGATACGGGGACACCGGCAGGATGAAAAACTGTTTTTT.

V is TRBV5-1 and J is TRBJ1-1; tentative D call: TRBD1 (5 bases). Per germline, CDR1 SGHRS and CDR2 YFSETQ. The length of the CDR3 is 22 residues. Between the trimmed V and J ends, which lost 3 bases and 1 base, there was a span of 34 bases. The CDR3 DNA reads TGCGCCAGCAGCTATCTACCTCTACTCGGCGCTTTAGGGGCAAATCGGAACACTGAAGCTTTCTTT. The encoded protein is CASSYLPLLGALGANRNTEAFF.

V usage is TRBV9 and J usage is TRBJ2-1; the match to TRBD2 covers 12 bases. Germline values: CDR1 SGDLS, CDR2 YYNGEE. This CDR3 spans 15 amino acids. V lost 4 bases to trimming and J lost 8 bases; unmatched junction nucleotides: 7. CDR3 amino acids: CASSPRTSGIYEQFF. The DNA for the CDR3 is TGTGCCAGCAGCCCCCGGACTAGCGGGATTTATGAGCAGTTCTTC.

This sequence joins TRBV6-4 and TRBJ1-6; D uncertain. V lost 8 bases and J 5 bases, leaving 19 bases between the germline ends. The length of the CDR3 is 16 residues. Germline V gene sequence: CDR1 MRHNA, CDR2 SNTAGT. Here the CDR3 reads CASRARWQSNNSPLHF. CDR3 coding DNA: TGTGCCAGCCGCGCACGGTGGCAGTCAAATAATTCACCCCTCCACTTT.

This clone was observed a single time. The V call is TRBV21-1, the J call TRBJ2-2. TRBV21-1 has pseudogene status. The CDR3 has 12 amino acids. The CDR3 loop reads CAYFGDTGELFF. The CDR3 DNA is TGTGCCTACTTCGGCGACACCGGGGAGCTGTTTTTT.

This sequence joins TRBV5-6 and TRBJ1-2; 9 bases match TRBD1. The trim removed 4 bases at V and 8 bases at J, leaving 9 bases unmatched. The CDR3 covers 14 residues. Germline V gene data show CDR1 as SGHDT and CDR2 as YYEEEE. For the CDR3, the DNA is TGTGCCAGCAGCCCGGGACAGGGTGGAAAAGGCTACACCTTC. Its protein is CASSPGQGGKGYTF.

The chain recombines TRBV7-2 with TRBJ2-3; D may be TRBD2 (6 bases). Looked up from germline, CDR1 is SGHTA and CDR2 is FQGNSA. The CDR3 totals 12 residues. V was cut by 8 bases and J by 6 bases, with 12 bases left in between. CDR3 DNA sequence: TGTGCCAGCCGCGGGGCGCGGGATACGCAGTATTTT. It translates to CASRGARDTQYF.

The rearrangement joins TRBV18 to TRBJ2-5; 9 nucleotides align to TRBD1. J was trimmed by 5 bases and V by 3 bases; bases with no gene match: 4. CDR3 length equals 14 residues. The germline V gene has CDR1 KGHSH and CDR2 LQKENI. The CDR3 DNA reads TGTGCCAGCTCACCGGGACAGGGATTGGAGACCCAGTACTTC. Translation gives CASSPGQGLETQYF. The variable domain in full, completed from reference TRBV18 and TRBJ2-5, reads NAGVMQNPRHLVRRRGQEARLRCSPMKGHSHVYWYRQLPEEGLKFMVYLQKENIIDESGMPKERFSAEFPKEGPSILRIQQVVRGDSAAYFCASSPGQGLETQYFGPGTRLLVL.

The rearrangement joins TRBV11-2 to TRBJ2-3; D unclear. The germline V and J ends were trimmed by 4 bases and 9 bases, with 8 bases remaining between them. The CDR3 loop spans 11 amino acids. The germline V gene encodes CDR1 SGHAT and CDR2 FQNNGV. The CDR3 DNA reads TGTGCCAGCAGCTCGGCAGGAACGCAGTATTTT. Protein sequence: CASSSAGTQYF.

This chain links TRBV5-4 with TRBJ1-1, with a weak D call TRBD1 (5 bases). The CDR3 totals 15 residues. Germline V CDR1 and CDR2: SGHNT, YYREEE (reference sequence). With 4 bases removed from V and 4 bases from J, the gap between germline ends came to 17 bases. The CDR3 region has the DNA TGTGCCAGCAGCCCGAGGGGACGCGGGCTCACTGAAGCTTTCTTT. This translates into CASSPRGRGLTEAFF.

The V gene is TRBV5-6, the J gene TRBJ1-2; TRBD1 matches 7 bases. Germline assignment: CDR1 SGHDT and CDR2 YYEEEE. V lost 7 bases to trimming and J lost 3 bases; unmatched junction nucleotides: 9. The CDR3 spans 14 residues. The chain's CDR3 is CASRWIGTDYGYTF. The CDR3 nucleotides read TGTGCCAGCCGGTGGATAGGGACAGACTATGGCTACACCTTC.

V and J are TRBV15 and TRBJ2-1; no definite D call. The CDR3 loop spans 15 amino acids. CDR1 and CDR2 from the germline V gene are LNHNV and YYDKDF (reference sequence). Trimming left V 0 bases short and J 5 bases short, with 11 bases between. The CDR3 region has the DNA TGTGCCACCAGCAGAGACTATCACGAGAACAATGAGCAGTTCTTC. Its protein product is CATSRDYHENNEQFF. The full variable domain, in which reference TRBV15 and TRBJ2-1 provide the parts outside the CDR3, is DAMVIQNPRYQVTQFGKPVTLSCSQTLNHNVMYWYQQKSSQAPKLLFHYYDKDFNNEADTPDNFQSRRPNTSFCFLDIRSPGLGDTAMYLCATSRDYHENNEQFFGPGTRLTVL.

This chain joins TRBV7-8 and TRBJ2-3; D is uncertain. The V gene's germline CDR1 is SGHVS and CDR2 FQNEAQ. The CDR3 length is 14 residues. V lost 0 bases, J lost 0 bases, and 4 bases lay in between. CDR3 residues: CASSLAPSTDTQYF. The CDR3 nucleotides are TGTGCCAGCAGCTTAGCGCCAAGCACAGATACGCAGTATTTT. The variable domain in full, completed from reference TRBV7-8 and TRBJ2-3, reads GAGVSQSPRYKVAKRGQDVALRCDPISGHVSLFWYQQALGQGPEFLTYFQNEAQLDKSGLPSDRFFAERPEGSVSTLKIQRTQQEDSAVYLCASSLAPSTDTQYFGPGTRLTVL.

The J gene is TRBJ2-6, the V gene TRBV5-1; unclear D gene. There are 15 residues in the CDR3. CDR1 SGHRS and CDR2 YFSETQ come from the germline V gene. With 3 bases removed from V and 0 bases from J, the gap between germline ends came to 7 bases. The CDR3 DNA reads as TGCGCCAGCAGCTCTACGGACTCTGGGGCCAACGTCCTGACTTTC. It encodes CASSSTDSGANVLTF.

The chain employs TRBV25-1 and TRBJ1-6; TRBD1 matches 10 bases. The CDR3 consists of 15 residues. Per the germline V gene, CDR1 is MGHDK and CDR2 is SYGVNS. J was trimmed by 8 bases and V by 5 bases; bases with no gene match: 6. The CDR3 DNA sequence: TGTGCCAGCAGTCCGGACAGGGGGGTTTATTCACCCCTCCACTTT. Translation: CASSPDRGVYSPLHF.